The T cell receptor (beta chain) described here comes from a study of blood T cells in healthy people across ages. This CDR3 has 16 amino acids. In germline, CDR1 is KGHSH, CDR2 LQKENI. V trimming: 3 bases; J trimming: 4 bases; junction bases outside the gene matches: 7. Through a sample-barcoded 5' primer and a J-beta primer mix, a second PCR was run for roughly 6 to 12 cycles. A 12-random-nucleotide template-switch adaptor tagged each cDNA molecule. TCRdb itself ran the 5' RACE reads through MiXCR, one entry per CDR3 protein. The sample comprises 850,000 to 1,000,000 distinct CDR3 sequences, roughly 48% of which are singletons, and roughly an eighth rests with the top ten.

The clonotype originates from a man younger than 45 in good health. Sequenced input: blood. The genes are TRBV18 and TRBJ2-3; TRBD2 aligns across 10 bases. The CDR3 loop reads CASSPPGLALPDTQYF. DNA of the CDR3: TGTGCCAGCTCACCGCCGGGACTAGCGTTGCCAGATACGCAGTATTTT.